Below, 20 T cell receptor beta chains from the same sample are listed, as sequenced in a study of blood T cell repertoires in COVID-19. Method: immunoSEQ multiplex PCR; TCRdb's copy keeps in-frame clones and lacks some. The sample lists hundreds of thousands of clones; about 88% were seen once. Material for sequencing was peripheral blood. These receptors were taken from a woman aged 50 to 60 with COVID-19, enrolled during active disease.

This clone was detected only once. The chain couples TRBV20-1 to TRBJ1-1, with D perhaps TRBD1 (5 bases). The V gene lost 6 bases and the J gene lost 6 bases, with 11 bases spanning the gap. This CDR3 comprises 11 residues. Germline CDR1 reads DFQATT; CDR2 reads SNEGSKA (reference sequence). The chain's CDR3 is CSASRGSEAFF. CDR3 nucleotide sequence: TGCAGTGCCTCGCGGGGCTCTGAAGCTTTCTTT.

The chain couples TRBV15 to TRBJ1-3; D gene unclear. Trimming stripped 6 bases from V and 2 bases from J, with 11 bases between. The germline CDR1 and CDR2 sequences are LNHNV and YYDKDF (reference sequence). The CDR3 covers 14 residues. The CDR3 is CATRVTSTGNTIYF. The CDR3, as DNA: TGTGCCACCAGGGTGACATCAACTGGAAACACCATATATTTT.

The V gene is TRBV30, the J gene TRBJ2-2, with a weak D call TRBD1 (5 bases). CDR1 is GTSNPN and CDR2 is SVGIG in the germline V gene (reference sequence). With 4 bases removed from V and 2 bases from J, the gap between germline ends came to 11 bases. This CDR3 contains 14 residues. As DNA, the CDR3 is TGTGCCTGGATTGAAGGGGTAAACACCGGGGAGCTGTTTTTT. It encodes CAWIEGVNTGELFF.

This chain uses TRBV3-1 (or the pseudogene TRBV3-2) with TRBJ1-1; D gene unclear. V dropped 6 bases and J dropped 8 bases, with 13 bases sitting between them. The CDR3 spans 12 residues. CDR1 is LGHDT and CDR2 is YNNKEL in the germline V gene (reference sequence). DNA of the CDR3: TGTGCCAGCAGTTCAACACACCGAGAAGCTTTCTTT. It translates to CASSSTHREAFF.

V is TRBV29-1 and J is TRBJ2-5; 13 bases map to TRBD2. CDR3 length: 14 residues. V gave up 6 bases and J gave up 1 base; unmatched junction bases: 2. In germline, CDR1 is SQVTM, CDR2 ANQGSEA. The DNA for the CDR3 is TGCAGCGTGACTAGCGGGGGGATCCAAGAGACCCAGTACTTC. Its translation is CSVTSGGIQETQYF. Supplemented by reference TRBV29-1 and TRBJ2-5, the full variable domain reads SAVISQKPSRDICQRGTSLTIQCQVDSQVTMMFWYRQQPGQSLTLIATANQGSEATYESGFVIDKFPISRPNLTFSTLTVSNMSPEDSSIYLCSVTSGGIQETQYFGPGTRLLVL.

The chain has TRBV3-1 (or the pseudogene TRBV3-2) and TRBJ1-6; D might be TRBD1 (5 bases). Germline V gene sequence: CDR1 LGHDT, CDR2 YNNKEL (reference sequence). The V and J ends lost 4 bases and 9 bases respectively, with 19 bases between them. CDR3 length: 16 residues. The CDR3: CASSRPSRGGGSPLHF. Here the CDR3 DNA reads TGTGCCAGCAGCCGCCCTTCCCGGGGGGGTGGTTCACCCCTCCACTTT.

V gene TRBV2 combines with J gene TRBJ2-5, with 8 bases aligning to TRBD2. Losses at the gene ends were 8 bases for V and 5 bases for J; bases not matched to a gene: 7. The germline V gene has CDR1 SNHLY and CDR2 FYNNEI. The length of the CDR3 is 13 residues. CDR3 residues: CASHGGAWETQYF. The CDR3 DNA is TGTGCCAGCCACGGGGGGGCCTGGGAGACCCAGTACTTC.

The chain uses TRBV23-1 and TRBJ1-4; maybe TRBD1 (5 bases). TRBV23-1 is given ORF status, its function remaining uncertain. The V end lost 3 bases, the J end lost 8 bases, and 13 bases lay between the germline ends. The CDR3 is made up of 14 amino acids. The CDR3 protein is CASSHHHRGEKLFF. The CDR3 DNA is TGCGCCAGCAGTCACCACCACCGGGGGGAAAAACTGTTTTTT.

The chain carries TRBV6-5 and TRBJ1-2; TRBD1 aligns across 11 bases. The V gene end was trimmed by 5 bases and the J gene end by 3 bases; junction bases not matched to a gene: 5. This CDR3 is 15 amino acids long. Germline V gene sequence: CDR1 MNHEY, CDR2 SVGAGI. For the CDR3, the DNA is TGTGCCAGCAGTCAGGACAGGGGGCATGACTATGGCTACACCTTC. This codes for CASSQDRGHDYGYTF.

A few counts support this clone. V gene TRBV6-5 combines with J gene TRBJ1-1; weak D call: TRBD1 (5 bases). The V end was cut by 6 bases, the J end by 4 bases, with 9 bases between. From germline, CDR1 is MNHEY and CDR2 SVGAGI. The CDR3 contains 12 residues. CDR3 protein: CASSGGGTEAFF. The CDR3 bases are TGTGCCAGCAGCGGGGGAGGCACTGAAGCTTTCTTT.

This chain connects TRBV5-1 to TRBJ1-1, with a weak D call TRBD1 (5 bases). V was pared by 0 bases and J by 4 bases, with 13 bases between. The CDR3 is 15 amino acids. Germline V gene lookup returns CDR1 SGHRS and CDR2 YFSETQ. The CDR3 DNA is TGCGCCAGCAGCTTGGCGGCGGGGGAGAGCACTGAAGCTTTCTTT. Translating gives CASSLAAGESTEAFF.

V gene TRBV29-1 combines with J gene TRBJ2-7; 7 bases map to TRBD2. The CDR3 sequence is 15 residues long. Trimming removed 1 base from V and 2 bases from J; junction bases left unmatched: 8. Germline-derived CDR1 and CDR2 are SQVTM and ANQGSEA. CDR3 DNA sequence: TGCAGCGTTGAAGGTGCCCCGGGAGGTACCTACGAGCAGTACTTC. It codes for CSVEGAPGGTYEQYF.

This chain connects TRBV10-3 to TRBJ2-7; 7 bases align to TRBD1. Germline V gene data show CDR1 as ENHRY and CDR2 as SYGVKD. This CDR3 has 12 residues. V shed 10 bases and J 1 base; nucleotides not matched to a gene: 4. This chain's CDR3 is CATQGDSYEQYF. The CDR3 region has the DNA TGTGCCACTCAGGGGGATTCCTACGAGCAGTACTTC.

The J gene is TRBJ2-3, the V gene TRBV5-1; TRBD1 is a possible D gene (6 bases). Germline CDR1 reads SGHRS; CDR2 reads YFSETQ. The CDR3 loop spans 15 amino acids. Trimming stripped 2 bases from V and 0 bases from J, with 10 bases between. The CDR3 DNA reads TGCGCCAGCAGCTTCACAGGGATCAGCACAGATACGCAGTATTTT. This encodes CASSFTGISTDTQYF.

The chain is built from TRBV6-5 and TRBJ2-7, with a tentative D call TRBD1 (6 bases). Deletions cut 5 bases from V and 5 bases from J, with 16 bases between. The CDR3 extends over 14 amino acids. Looked up from germline, CDR1 is MNHEY and CDR2 is SVGAGI. The CDR3 loop reads CASSLLQDRHEQYF. Written as DNA, the CDR3 is TGTGCCAGCAGTCTCCTACAGGACAGACACGAGCAGTACTTC.

The chain joins TRBV5-1 to TRBJ2-3, with 10 bases lining up with TRBD1. The CDR3 loop spans 17 amino acids. J lost 3 bases, V lost 0 bases, and 7 bases had no gene match. CDR1 is SGHRS, CDR2 YFSETQ, per germline. This chain's CDR3 is CASSLERQGAATDTQYF. CDR3 DNA: TGCGCCAGCAGCTTGGAGAGACAGGGGGCTGCAACAGATACGCAGTATTTT.

The chain combines TRBV7-6 with TRBJ1-1, with 9 bases aligning to TRBD1. The ends lost 5 bases at V and 1 base at J; junction bases unmatched: 8. Germline V CDR1 and CDR2: SGHVS, FNYEAQ. The CDR3 contains 16 residues. The CDR3 DNA follows: TGTGCCAGCAGCCCAAGCCGGGACAGGGCGAACACTGAAGCTTTCTTT. This sequence encodes CASSPSRDRANTEAFF.

This chain links TRBV13 with TRBJ1-2; D perhaps matches TRBD1 (5 bases). The V gene lost 1 base and the J gene lost 4 bases, with 7 bases spanning the gap. Germline-derived CDR1 and CDR2 are PRHDT and FYEKMQ (reference sequence). The CDR3 contains 13 residues. The CDR3 sequence: CASSLARAYGYTF. The CDR3 DNA sequence: TGTGCCAGCAGCTTAGCCAGGGCCTATGGCTACACCTTC.

The chain uses TRBV18 and TRBJ2-7; D remains ambiguous. Trimming cost V 1 base and J 2 bases, with 15 bases left between them. The CDR3 runs 16 residues. CDR1 and CDR2 from the germline V gene are KGHSH and LQKENI. The chain's CDR3 is CASSPLGHPLTYEQYF. DNA for the CDR3: TGTGCCAGCTCACCACTCGGTCATCCCCTAACCTACGAGCAGTACTTC.

This chain uses TRBV30 with TRBJ2-3, with 11 positions matching TRBD2. The V gene's germline CDR1 is GTSNPN and CDR2 SVGIG (reference sequence). The V gene end was trimmed by 4 bases and the J gene end by 1 base; junction bases not matched to a gene: 7. This CDR3 spans 16 amino acids. The DNA of the CDR3 is TGTGCCTGGACGGCTAGCGGGGGGCAACGCACAGATACGCAGTATTTT. Translating gives CAWTASGGQRTDTQYF.